One T cell receptor (beta chain) is described in this entry. Its antigen is currently unknown. The donors were members of the validation cohort comprising approximately 110 subjects, separate from the approximately 700-subject first cohort. Germline-derived CDR1 and CDR2 are PRHDT and FYEKMQ (reference sequence). There are 15 residues in the CDR3. Trimming stripped 3 bases from V and 5 bases from J, with 13 bases between. These data come from a study of cytomegalovirus exposure and HLA in healthy donors. Turning to the study itself: Later, an analysis reported that the 95 to 150 validation repertoires had used the same platform as the 500 to 750 first-cohort repertoires. Study observations and caveats: Rarity marked most TCR sequences, yet some public TCRs occurred in many donors. Subsequent analysis showed first-cohort TCR clusters tending to co-occur in 95 to 150 validation repertoires.

TCRdb keeps only in-frame clones here, not all; method: immunoSEQ multiplex PCR. The data show approximately 58,000 clones, roughly 94% seen once. Sequences were obtained from PBMCs. This sequence was found in a woman aged 18-30 years in good health and CMV-seropositive. This chain links TRBV13 with TRBJ2-2; perhaps TRBD2 as D (5 bases). This CDR3 reads CASSLRLRGTGELFF. CDR3 nucleotide sequence: TGTGCCAGCAGCTTGAGATTGAGAGGGACCGGGGAGCTGTTTTTT.